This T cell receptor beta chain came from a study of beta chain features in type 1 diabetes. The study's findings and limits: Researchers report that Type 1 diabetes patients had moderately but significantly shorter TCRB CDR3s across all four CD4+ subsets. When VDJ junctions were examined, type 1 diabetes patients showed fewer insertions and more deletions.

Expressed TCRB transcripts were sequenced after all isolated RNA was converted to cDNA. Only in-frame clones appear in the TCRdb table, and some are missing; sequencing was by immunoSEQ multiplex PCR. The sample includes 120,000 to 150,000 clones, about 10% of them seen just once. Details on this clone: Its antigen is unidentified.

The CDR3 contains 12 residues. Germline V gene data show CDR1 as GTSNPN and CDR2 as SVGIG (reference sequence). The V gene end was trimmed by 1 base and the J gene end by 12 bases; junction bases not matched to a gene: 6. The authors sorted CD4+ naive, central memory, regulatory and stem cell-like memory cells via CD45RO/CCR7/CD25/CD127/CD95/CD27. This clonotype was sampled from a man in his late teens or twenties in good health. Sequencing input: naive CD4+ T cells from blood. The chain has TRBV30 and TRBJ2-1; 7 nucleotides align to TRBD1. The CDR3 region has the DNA TGTGCCTGGAGTGAAACAGGGGAAGGGCAGTTCTTC. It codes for CAWSETGEGQFF. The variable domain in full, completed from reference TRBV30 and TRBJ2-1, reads SQTIHQWPATLVQPVGSPLSLECTVEGTSNPNLYWYRQAAGRGLQLLFYSVGIGQISSEVPQNLSASRPQDRQFILSSKKLLLSDSGFYLCAWSETGEGQFFGPGTRLTVL.